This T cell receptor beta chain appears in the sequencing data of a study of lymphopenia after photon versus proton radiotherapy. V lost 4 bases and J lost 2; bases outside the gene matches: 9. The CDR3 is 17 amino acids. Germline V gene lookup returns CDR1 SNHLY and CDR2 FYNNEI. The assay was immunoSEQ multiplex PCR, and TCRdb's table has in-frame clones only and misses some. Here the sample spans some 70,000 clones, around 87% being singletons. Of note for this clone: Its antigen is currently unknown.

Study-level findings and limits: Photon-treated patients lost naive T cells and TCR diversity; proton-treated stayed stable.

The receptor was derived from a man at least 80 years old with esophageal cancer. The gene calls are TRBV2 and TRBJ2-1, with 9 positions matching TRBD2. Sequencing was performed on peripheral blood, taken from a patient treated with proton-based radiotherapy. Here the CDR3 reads CASSATLAGTAYNEQFF. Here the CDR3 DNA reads TGTGCCAGCAGTGCGACACTAGCGGGTACCGCCTACAATGAGCAGTTCTTC.